This TCR beta chain was captured by sequencing in a study of OX40 agonist ivuxolimab in advanced cancers. General study results and limits: Averaging showed that CD8+ T cells had more expanded clones than CD4+ did. Among the nonresponders, some also had low normalized T-cell clonal expansion. Patients with a partial response at 0.1-3.0 mg/kg had among the lowest clonal expansion.

The data were produced by immunoSEQ multiplex PCR, yet TCRdb's version contains in-frame clones alone and is incomplete. The table records roughly 71,000 clones, 88% of them present only once. Concerning this clone itself: Its antigen is not identified.

Blood draws occurred at baseline, cycle 4 day 1, and cycle 7 day 1. Germline assignment: CDR1 MDHEN and CDR2 SYDVKM. V lost 3 bases, J lost 8 bases, and 9 bases stayed unmatched. The CDR3 is 17 residues long. V gene TRBV28 combines with J gene TRBJ2-3, with 15 nucleotides matching TRBD2. This receptor was taken from an adult with an advanced solid tumor such as melanoma, head and neck, liver or kidney cancer. The specimen comprised CD4+ or CD8+ T cells sorted from blood, sampled in a trial of the OX40 agonist ivuxolimab. CDR3 bases: TGTGCCAGCAGTTTCTTGGGACTAGCGGGGGGAGGGGGTACGCAGTATTTT. Amino acids: CASSFLGLAGGGGTQYF.